The 14 T cell receptor beta chains in this list originate from one sample, sequenced in a study of blood T cell repertoires in COVID-19. Profiled with immunoSEQ multiplex PCR; TCRdb holds only in-frame clones, not every one. The table records 95,000 to 150,000 clones, around 84% of them present only once. Sample: PBMCs or T cells enriched from blood (not recorded which). These receptors all come from a young woman who had recovered from COVID-19.

This chain uses TRBV28 with TRBJ2-3, with TRBD2 identical over 9 bases. The J segment lost 4 bases and the V segment lost 4 bases, leaving 18 bases of the junction unmatched. Germline V gives CDR1 MDHEN, CDR2 SYDVKM. The CDR3 runs to 19 residues. CDR3 DNA sequence: TGTGCCAGCAGTTCGGCGTTTATGCGGGAGGGCCGATTGGCAGATACGCAGTATTTT. It specifies CASSSAFMREGRLADTQYF.

The chain combines TRBV6-1 with TRBJ1-6; D may be TRBD1 (5 bases). CDR1 and CDR2 from the germline V gene are MNHNS and SASEGT. The V gene lost 1 base and the J gene lost 7 bases, with 14 bases spanning the gap. The CDR3 runs 16 residues. The CDR3 protein is CASSEEGERPNSPLHF. CDR3 in DNA: TGTGCCAGCAGTGAAGAAGGGGAAAGGCCGAATTCACCCCTCCACTTT.

V usage is TRBV5-6 and J usage is TRBJ2-3; TRBD2 agrees at 10 bases. The J segment lost 1 base and the V segment lost 2 bases, leaving 1 base of the junction unmatched. Germline CDR1 reads SGHDT; CDR2 reads YYEEEE. This CDR3 comprises 15 residues. The CDR3 sequence is CASSFGLAGTDTQYF. CDR3 bases: TGTGCCAGCAGCTTTGGACTAGCGGGCACAGATACGCAGTATTTT. The full variable domain, in which reference TRBV5-6 and TRBJ2-3 provide the parts outside the CDR3, is DAGVTQSPTHLIKTRGQQVTLRCSPKSGHDTVSWYQQALGQGPQFIFQYYEEEERQRGNFPDRFSGHQFPNYSSELNVNALLLGDSALYLCASSFGLAGTDTQYFGPGTRLTVL.

The CDR3 is CASRPGLARDYEQYF. CDR3 DNA sequence: TGTGCCAGCAGGCCGGGACTAGCGCGTGACTACGAGCAGTACTTC. The chain links TRBV2 to TRBJ2-7, with TRBD2 identical over 10 bases. The CDR3 totals 15 residues. J lost 3 bases, V lost 6 bases, and 8 bases had no gene match. The germline gives CDR1 SNHLY, CDR2 FYNNEI.

The chain is built from TRBV7-8 and TRBJ1-1; maybe TRBD1 (6 bases). This CDR3 spans 16 amino acids. Germline CDR1 is SGHVS and CDR2 is FQNEAQ. The V end was cut by 0 bases, the J end by 0 bases, with 11 bases between. Written as DNA, the CDR3 is TGTGCCAGCAGCTTAGCGCCAGGGGCCATGAACACTGAAGCTTTCTTT. Residues: CASSLAPGAMNTEAFF.

CDR3 region: CASRNKQNTEAFF. The CDR3 coding sequence is TGTGCCAGCAGGAACAAACAAAACACTGAAGCTTTCTTT. This chain uses TRBV7-2 with TRBJ1-1; no clear D. Trimming removed 6 bases from V and 2 bases from J, with 10 bases in between. This CDR3 comprises 13 residues. From germline, CDR1 is SGHTA and CDR2 FQGNSA.

The chain employs TRBV7-3 and TRBJ2-7; 9 bases map to TRBD2. The germline V gene encodes CDR1 SGHTA and CDR2 FQGTGA. The CDR3 has 16 residues. The V gene end was trimmed by 5 bases and the J gene end by 6 bases; junction bases not matched to a gene: 14. The CDR3 sequence is CASSQGQGGRASEQYF. DNA for the CDR3: TGTGCCAGCAGCCAGGGTCAGGGCGGGAGGGCTTCCGAGCAGTACTTC.

The DNA of the CDR3 is TGCAGCGTTGGGACTAGCGGGAGGTTCGGTACGCAGTATTTT. Its translation: CSVGTSGRFGTQYF. V gene TRBV29-1 combines with J gene TRBJ2-3, with 14 positions matching TRBD2. The germline CDR1 and CDR2 sequences are SQVTM and ANQGSEA. The CDR3 consists of 14 residues. Trimming removed 4 bases from V and 8 bases from J; junction bases left unmatched: 5.

This clone has a single count. This chain connects TRBV9 to TRBJ1-2, with D perhaps TRBD1 (6 bases). The germline V gene has CDR1 SGDLS and CDR2 YYNGEE. Between the trimmed V and J ends, which lost 0 bases and 8 bases, there was a span of 11 bases. This CDR3 comprises 13 residues. The CDR3 protein is CASSVEQGRGYTF. CDR3 nucleotide sequence: TGTGCCAGCAGCGTAGAACAGGGCCGGGGCTACACCTTC. Together with reference TRBV9 and TRBJ1-2, the CDR3 gives the full variable domain: DSGVTQTPKHLITATGQRVTLRCSPRSGDLSVYWYQQSLDQGLQFLIQYYNGEERAKGNILERFSAQQFPDLHSELNLSSLELGDSALYFCASSVEQGRGYTFGSGTRLTVV.

The gene calls are TRBV24-1 and TRBJ1-2; D not resolved. The CDR3 length is 11 residues. The V and J ends lost 10 bases and 4 bases respectively, with 9 bases between them. In germline, CDR1 is KGHDR, CDR2 SFDVKD. The CDR3 protein is CATSNGYGYTF. CDR3 nucleotides: TGTGCCACTAGTAACGGCTATGGCTACACCTTC.

V is TRBV25-1 and J is TRBJ1-4, with 9 bases that match TRBD1. After removal of 4 bases from V and 7 bases from J, the junction contained 7 bases not matched to a gene. Germline V gene sequence: CDR1 MGHDK, CDR2 SYGVNS. This CDR3 has 15 amino acids. CDR3 sequence: CASSAYRGRVEKLFF. In DNA, the CDR3 is TGTGCCAGCAGTGCCTACAGGGGGCGCGTTGAAAAACTGTTTTTT.

As for this clone: The same CDR3 can be traced to other DNA sequences in this sample. The chain joins TRBV6-5 to TRBJ2-5; D is perhaps TRBD1 (5 bases). The CDR3 runs to 13 residues. Trimming shortened V by 5 bases and J by 2 bases, and 9 bases separated the two germline ends. Germline CDR1 MNHEY, CDR2 SVGAGI. CDR3 region: CASSRTIQETQYF. CDR3 coding DNA: TGTGCCAGCAGTAGGACAATACAAGAGACCCAGTACTTC.

The J gene is TRBJ2-6, the V gene TRBV4-3; 8 nucleotides align to TRBD1. Trimming took 1 base from V and 4 from J; bases not matched to a gene: 6. The germline gives CDR1 LGHNA, CDR2 YSLEER. The CDR3 totals 17 residues. For the CDR3, the DNA is TGCGCCAGCAGCCAAGCAGGGGGCGCGGGCGGGGCCAACGTCCTGACTTTC. Translating gives CASSQAGGAGGANVLTF.

The chain is built from TRBV11-2 and TRBJ2-7; TRBD1 matches at 8 bases. Germline CDR1 SGHAT, CDR2 FQNNGV. Losses at the gene ends were 3 bases for V and 4 bases for J; bases not matched to a gene: 5. The CDR3 has 14 amino acids. The DNA of the CDR3 is TGTGCCAGCAGCTTGTTTCAGGGGGCTTACGAGCAGTACTTC. Translating gives CASSLFQGAYEQYF. The variable domain in full, with the rest retrieved from reference TRBV11-2 and TRBJ2-7, is EAGVAQSPRYKIIEKRQSVAFWCNPISGHATLYWYQQILGQGPKLLIQFQNNGVVDDSQLPKDRFSAERLKGVDSTLKIQPAKLEDSAVYLCASSLFQGAYEQYFGPGTRLTVT.